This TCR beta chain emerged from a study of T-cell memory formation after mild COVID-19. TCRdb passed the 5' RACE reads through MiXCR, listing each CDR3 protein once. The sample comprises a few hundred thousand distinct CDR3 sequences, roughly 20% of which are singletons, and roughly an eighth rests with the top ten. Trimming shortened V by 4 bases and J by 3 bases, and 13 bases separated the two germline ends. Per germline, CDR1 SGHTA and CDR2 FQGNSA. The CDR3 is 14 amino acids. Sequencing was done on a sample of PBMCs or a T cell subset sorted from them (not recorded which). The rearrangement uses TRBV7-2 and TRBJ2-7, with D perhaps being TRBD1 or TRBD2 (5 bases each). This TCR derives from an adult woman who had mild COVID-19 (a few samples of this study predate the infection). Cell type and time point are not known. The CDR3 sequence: CASSSTVGGYEQYF. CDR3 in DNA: TGTGCCAGCAGCTCCACCGTTGGGGGCTACGAGCAGTACTTC.